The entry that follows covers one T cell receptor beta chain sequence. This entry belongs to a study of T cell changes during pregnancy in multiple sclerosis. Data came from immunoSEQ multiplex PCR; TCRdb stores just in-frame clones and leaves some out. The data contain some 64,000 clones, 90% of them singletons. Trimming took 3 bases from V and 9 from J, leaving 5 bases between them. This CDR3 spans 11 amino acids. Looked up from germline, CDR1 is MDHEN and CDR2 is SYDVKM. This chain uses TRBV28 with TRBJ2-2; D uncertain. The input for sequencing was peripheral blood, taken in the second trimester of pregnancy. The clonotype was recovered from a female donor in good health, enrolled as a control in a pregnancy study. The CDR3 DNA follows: TGTGCCAGCAGTTTGTTATGGGAGCTGTTTTTT. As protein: CASSLLWELFF. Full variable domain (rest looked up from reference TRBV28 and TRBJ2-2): DVKVTQSSRYLVKRTGEKVFLECVQDMDHENMFWYRQDPGLGLRLIYFSYDVKMKEKGDIPEGYSVSREKKERFSLILESASTNQTSMYLCASSLLWELFFGEGSRLTVL.